This T cell receptor (beta chain) was obtained from a study of blood T cells in healthy people across ages. CDR1 and CDR2 (germline): SGHRS, YFSETQ. Trimming removed 4 bases at V and 6 bases at J, with 13 bases between. The CDR3 spans 14 residues. For the second PCR, which ran for about 6 to 12 cycles, a sample-barcoded 5' primer and a J-beta primer mix were used. Each CDR3 protein is one row after TCRdb ran MiXCR on the 5' RACE reads. Of some 710,000 distinct CDR3 sequences listed, 22% were seen once; the top ten hold around 22%. The gene calls are TRBV5-1 and TRBJ2-2; D ambiguous. The source material was blood. The clonotype originates from a man in his sixties or seventies in good health. CDR3 DNA: TGCGCCAGCAGCGTCCCACTCGACCCCGGGGAGCTGTTTTTT. The encoded protein is CASSVPLDPGELFF. Drawing the rest from reference TRBV5-1 and TRBJ2-2, the complete variable domain is KAGVTQTPRYLIKTRGQQVTLSCSPISGHRSVSWYQQTPGQGLQFLFEYFSETQRNKGNFPGRFSGRQFSNSRSEMNVSTLELGDSALYLCASSVPLDPGELFFGEGSRLTVL.